Given below is one T cell receptor beta chain in context. These data belong to a study of cytotoxic CD8 clonotypes in ibrutinib-treated CLL. The CDR3 sequence is 18 residues long. V shed 0 bases and J 7 bases; nucleotides not matched to a gene: 15. CDR1 and CDR2 (germline): GTSNPN, SVGIG (reference sequence). Clones were read by immunoSEQ multiplex PCR, and TCRdb kept only the in-frame ones, dropping some. The sample lists 250,000 to 350,000 clones; 76% were seen once. The sample was PBMCs, taken at disease progression, from a patient treated with ibrutinib. The rearrangement links TRBV30 to TRBJ1-5, with TRBD1 matching 10 bases. The origin of this receptor is a human donor with chronic lymphocytic leukemia. The CDR3 is CAWSVSTRQGARGQPQHF. CDR3 bases: TGTGCCTGGAGTGTAAGTACGCGACAGGGGGCGCGGGGGCAGCCCCAGCATTTT.